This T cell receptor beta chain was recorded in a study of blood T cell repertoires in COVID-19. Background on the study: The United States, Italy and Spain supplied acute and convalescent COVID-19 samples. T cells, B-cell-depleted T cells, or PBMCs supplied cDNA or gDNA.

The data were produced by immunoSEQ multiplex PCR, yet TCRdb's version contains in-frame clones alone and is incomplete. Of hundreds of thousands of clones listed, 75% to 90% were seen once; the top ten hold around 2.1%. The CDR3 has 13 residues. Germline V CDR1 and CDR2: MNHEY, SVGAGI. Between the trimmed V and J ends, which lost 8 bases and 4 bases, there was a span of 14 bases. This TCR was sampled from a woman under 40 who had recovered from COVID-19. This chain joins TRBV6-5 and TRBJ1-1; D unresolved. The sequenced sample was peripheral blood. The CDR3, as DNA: TGTGCCAGCGGACTTGCGGGAGGCACTGAAGCTTTCTTT. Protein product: CASGLAGGTEAFF.